In its sample, the clone carrying this TCR beta chain was seen many times. What it binds is unknown. The CDR3 is 16 residues long. CDR1 and CDR2 (germline): LNHDA, SQIVND (reference sequence). The V and J ends lost 3 bases and 5 bases, in that order; junction bases with no gene match: 9. The sample originates from a study of T-cell reconstitution after alpha-beta-depleted transplantation in children. Study outcomes and limitations: Reported findings indicate that, about two months after transplant, alpha-beta T cells came from several hundred expanded clones, which were derived from non-depleted graft cells. Several patients had high TCRbeta diversity at day 60; it came from surviving recipient T cells and thymic progenitors. After one year, T-cell counts and TCRbeta diversity mostly came from new T cells.

Preparation of the TCRbeta library used unique molecular identifiers. TCRdb redid the calling of the PCR reads with MiXCR, one entry per CDR3 protein. The sample holds roughly 66,000 distinct CDR3 sequences, 4.9% seen once. The gene calls are TRBV19 and TRBJ1-5, with 8 bases fitting TRBD1. The TCR was taken from a boy under three years old who had a stem cell transplant for acute myeloid leukemia, so the T cells may come from the graft donor. Sequencing used PBMCs, mostly from graft donor cells, obtained 180 days after TCRalphabeta/CD19-depleted stem cell transplant. Here the CDR3 reads CASSIHPGQVHQPQHF. The DNA of the CDR3 is TGTGCCAGTAGTATCCATCCGGGACAGGTACATCAGCCCCAGCATTTT.